The 24 T cell receptor beta chains reported below all come from one sample, sequenced in a study of blood T cell repertoires in COVID-19. The table came from immunoSEQ multiplex PCR; TCRdb's copy has only in-frame clones and leaves some out. The data hold over 50,000 clones, with roughly 87% observed a single time. Sequencing input: peripheral blood. Receptor source: a man aged 45-65 years with active COVID-19.

The chain uses TRBV11-3 and TRBJ2-7, with D possibly TRBD1 on 6 matching bases. The CDR3 has 14 residues. In germline, CDR1 is SGHNT, CDR2 YENEEA. V was clipped by 5 bases and J by 1 base, with 12 bases between them. The CDR3 here is CASSRTGTSYEQYF. The DNA for the CDR3 is TGTGCCAGCAGCCGTACCGGGACATCCTACGAGCAGTACTTC.

The gene calls are TRBV9 and TRBJ2-3; D gene unclear. The CDR3 has 13 residues. V was shortened by 0 bases and J by 6 bases, with 8 bases between the two germline ends. Germline V gene data show CDR1 as SGDLS and CDR2 as YYNGEE. CDR3 coding DNA: TGTGCCAGCAGCGTAGGTCCTGCGGATACGCAGTATTTT. Translated: CASSVGPADTQYF.

The table lists this clone with a count of one. The chain couples TRBV19 to TRBJ2-1, with TRBD1 matching over 8 bases. Unmatched junction bases numbered 5, after V lost 1 base and J lost 6 bases. The CDR3 has 15 residues. Germline V gene lookup returns CDR1 LNHDA and CDR2 SQIVND (reference sequence). CDR3 coding DNA: TGTGCCAGTAGTATAGCTGCAGGGGGCTCCAATGAGCAGTTCTTC. This gives the protein CASSIAAGGSNEQFF.

The chain is built from TRBV18 and TRBJ1-2; D possibly corresponds to TRBD1 (5 bases). The CDR3 contains 14 residues. V gave up 6 bases and J gave up 5 bases, with 16 bases separating them. Germline loops: CDR1 KGHSH, CDR2 LQKENI. This chain's CDR3 is CASSPSSGLYGYTF. CDR3 nucleotides: TGTGCCAGCTCTCCCTCATCAGGGCTTTATGGCTACACCTTC.

The chain couples TRBV7-2 to TRBJ1-4, with D possibly being TRBD1 (6 bases). The V and J ends lost 2 bases and 3 bases respectively, with 19 bases between them. CDR3 length equals 18 residues. Germline CDR1 SGHTA, CDR2 FQGNSA. The CDR3 DNA reads as TGTGCCAGCAGCTTATTCTACCGGGGGGCGAATTCTAATGAAAAACTGTTTTTT. Translating it yields CASSLFYRGANSNEKLFF. Combining the CDR3 with reference TRBV7-2 and TRBJ1-4 gives the whole variable domain GAGVSQSPSNKVTEKGKDVELRCDPISGHTALYWYRQSLGQGLEFLIYFQGNSAPDKSGLPSDRFSAERTGGSVSTLTIQRTQQEDSAVYLCASSLFYRGANSNEKLFFGSGTQLSVL.

The chain has TRBV28 and TRBJ1-4; the match to TRBD1 covers 9 bases. Trimming cost V 4 bases and J 4 bases; bases outside gene matches: 10. The CDR3 has 17 residues. Per germline, CDR1 MDHEN and CDR2 SYDVKM. This chain's CDR3 is CASSSPPGTGINEKLFF. The CDR3 nucleotides read TGTGCCAGCAGTTCCCCCCCCGGGACAGGGATTAATGAAAAACTGTTTTTT.

The sample holds one count of this clone. This chain joins TRBV5-4 and TRBJ2-5, with 7 bases that match TRBD2. CDR1 is SGHNT and CDR2 is YYREEE in the germline V gene (reference sequence). The CDR3 has 16 amino acids. Unmatched junction bases numbered 6, after V lost 0 bases and J lost 1 base. The CDR3 region has the DNA TGTGCCAGCAGCTTGGGGGGCTCTAGCGGCCAAGAGACCCAGTACTTC. Translating it yields CASSLGGSSGQETQYF.

The chain couples TRBV19 to TRBJ1-5; 8 bases agree with TRBD1. CDR1 and CDR2 (germline): LNHDA, SQIVND (reference sequence). The CDR3 is made up of 15 amino acids. V shed 11 bases, J shed 5 bases, and the junction held 14 bases outside the gene matches. CDR3 nucleotides: TGTGCCGTAGTTATTGGACAGGGCTATTATCAGCCCCAGCATTTT. This gives the protein CAVVIGQGYYQPQHF.

The chain employs TRBV6-2 or TRBV6-3 and TRBJ1-1; the D gene is possibly TRBD1 (5 bases). Trimming removed 6 bases from V and 2 bases from J, with 19 bases in between. This CDR3 spans 16 amino acids. Looked up from germline, CDR1 is MNHEY and CDR2 is SVGEGT. The CDR3 bases are TGTGCCAGCAGCCAGGGTCCGTTCGGGGGAAACACTGAAGCTTTCTTT. Its protein product is CASSQGPFGGNTEAFF.

The V and J genes are TRBV21-1 and TRBJ2-7; no check of the table's D call, TRBD2, against the DNA was made. TRBV21-1 is a pseudogene. The length of the CDR3 is 14 residues. CDR3 in DNA: TGTGCCAGCCTGGGGGGGGGAGACGCCTACGAGCAGTACTTC. It encodes CASLGGGDAYEQYF.

This chain links TRBV20-1 with TRBJ2-1, with D perhaps matching TRBD2 (6 bases). Trimming took 3 bases from V and 4 from J, leaving 13 bases between them. The CDR3 extends over 14 amino acids. Germline CDR1 DFQATT, CDR2 SNEGSKA (reference sequence). This CDR3 is CSASYVAEYNEQFF. CDR3 nucleotides: TGCAGTGCTAGTTATGTAGCGGAGTACAATGAGCAGTTCTTC.

The CDR3 nucleotides read TGTGCCAGTAGTCGACAGGGGGTGGACACTGAAGCTTTCTTT. It codes for CASSRQGVDTEAFF. This sequence joins TRBV19 and TRBJ1-1; TRBD1 matches at 9 bases. V was clipped by 5 bases and J by 3 bases; unmatched bases: 4. The CDR3 extends over 14 amino acids. In germline, CDR1 is LNHDA, CDR2 SQIVND (reference sequence).

The rearrangement links TRBV4-2 to TRBJ1-2; 9 nucleotides agree with TRBD1. V was clipped by 0 bases and J by 4 bases; unmatched bases: 6. CDR3 length: 16 amino acids. In germline, CDR1 is LGHNA, CDR2 YNFKEQ. In DNA form, the CDR3 reads TGTGCCAGCAGCCAAGATGGGACAGGGACCCTCTATGGCTACACCTTC. As protein: CASSQDGTGTLYGYTF.

The genes are TRBV9 and TRBJ1-1; no definite D call. Trimming left V 0 bases short and J 1 base short, with 13 bases between. The germline V gene encodes CDR1 SGDLS and CDR2 YYNGEE. This CDR3 has 16 residues. The DNA of the CDR3 is TGTGCCAGCAGCGTAGGAGGAGACGGGAAGAACACTGAAGCTTTCTTT. Translated: CASSVGGDGKNTEAFF.

This clone was recorded a few times. J is TRBJ1-2 and V is TRBV4-3; the match to TRBD1 covers 10 bases. This CDR3 comprises 18 residues. Per germline, CDR1 LGHNA and CDR2 YSLEER. After removal of 1 base from V and 0 bases from J, the junction contained 8 bases not matched to a gene. The CDR3 loop is CASSQVLPGTGANYGYTF. The CDR3 coding sequence is TGCGCCAGCAGCCAAGTCCTACCCGGGACAGGGGCTAACTATGGCTACACCTTC.

The chain has TRBV29-1 and TRBJ2-5; 8 positions match TRBD1. The germline CDR1 and CDR2 sequences are SQVTM and ANQGSEA. The CDR3 is 13 residues long. V was clipped by 7 bases and J by 4 bases; unmatched bases: 8. CDR3 residues: CSARRDRRETQYF. CDR3 bases: TGCAGCGCGCGGCGGGACAGGAGAGAGACCCAGTACTTC.

The CDR3 bases are TGCAGCGCCCAGCGGGAACTCTCCTACAATGAGCAGTTCTTC. Its protein product is CSAQRELSYNEQFF. The chain links TRBV29-1 to TRBJ2-1, with 7 bases lining up with TRBD2. Germline-derived CDR1 and CDR2 are SQVTM and ANQGSEA. The V gene end was trimmed by 7 bases and the J gene end by 0 bases; junction bases not matched to a gene: 6. The CDR3 has 14 residues.

J is TRBJ1-1 and V is TRBV28, with D tentatively TRBD1 (6 bases). V lost 2 bases, J lost 2 bases, and 9 bases lay in between. This CDR3 has 14 amino acids. Germline lookup yields CDR1 MDHEN and CDR2 SYDVKM. The CDR3 sequence is CASSLKQGNTEAFF. For the CDR3, the DNA is TGTGCCAGCAGTTTAAAACAGGGCAACACTGAAGCTTTCTTT. Full variable domain (remainder filled in from reference TRBV28 and TRBJ1-1): DVKVTQSSRYLVKRTGEKVFLECVQDMDHENMFWYRQDPGLGLRLIYFSYDVKMKEKGDIPEGYSVSREKKERFSLILESASTNQTSMYLCASSLKQGNTEAFFGQGTRLTVV.

The V gene is TRBV6-4, the J gene TRBJ1-2, with 7 bases aligning to TRBD1. Germline CDR1 MRHNA, CDR2 SNTAGT. The CDR3 spans 14 residues. After removal of 5 bases from V and 2 bases from J, the junction contained 5 bases not matched to a gene. CDR3 bases: TGTGCCAGCAGTTCGGACAGGATCAACTATGGCTACACCTTC. This translates into CASSSDRINYGYTF.

J is TRBJ2-7 and V is TRBV6-5, with 11 bases identical to TRBD2. The CDR3 totals 14 residues. V was pared by 4 bases and J by 3 bases, with 2 bases of the junction left unmatched. The germline CDR1 and CDR2 sequences are MNHEY and SVGAGI. This chain's CDR3 is CASSSTSGVYEQYF. In DNA form, the CDR3 reads TGTGCCAGCAGTTCGACTAGCGGGGTCTACGAGCAGTACTTC.

The V and J genes are TRBV5-1 and TRBJ2-6; D is uncertain. Trimming pared 2 bases from V and 0 bases from J, leaving 15 bases between. The CDR3 is 18 amino acids. Per germline, CDR1 SGHRS and CDR2 YFSETQ. Written as DNA, the CDR3 is TGCGCCAGCAGCTTTTCTTTAAAATCGAGCTCTGGGGCCAACGTCCTGACTTTC. It encodes CASSFSLKSSSGANVLTF. Full variable domain (remainder filled in from reference TRBV5-1 and TRBJ2-6): KAGVTQTPRYLIKTRGQQVTLSCSPISGHRSVSWYQQTPGQGLQFLFEYFSETQRNKGNFPGRFSGRQFSNSRSEMNVSTLELGDSALYLCASSFSLKSSSGANVLTFGAGSRLTVL.

V and J are TRBV18 and TRBJ1-3; 11 bases map to TRBD1. Trimming removed 4 bases from V and 0 bases from J; junction bases left unmatched: 2. Germline V gene sequence: CDR1 KGHSH, CDR2 LQKENI. The CDR3 is 16 residues long. The CDR3 DNA reads TGTGCCAGCTCACAAGGACAGGGGGCCTCTGGAAACACCATATATTTT. Residues: CASSQGQGASGNTIYF.

The CDR3 spells CASSLEGDVGEQFF. The CDR3, as DNA: TGCGCCAGCAGCTTGGAGGGGGACGTTGGAGAGCAGTTCTTC. The chain has TRBV5-1 and TRBJ2-1; tentatively, D is TRBD1 (6 bases). V was trimmed by 0 bases and J by 10 bases, leaving 14 bases between them. CDR3 size: 14 residues. The germline gives CDR1 SGHRS, CDR2 YFSETQ. Full variable domain (missing parts from reference TRBV5-1 and TRBJ2-1): KAGVTQTPRYLIKTRGQQVTLSCSPISGHRSVSWYQQTPGQGLQFLFEYFSETQRNKGNFPGRFSGRQFSNSRSEMNVSTLELGDSALYLCASSLEGDVGEQFFGPGTRLTVL.

This rearrangement joins TRBV9 to TRBJ1-1, with a tentative D call TRBD1 (6 bases). Germline CDR1 reads SGDLS; CDR2 reads YYNGEE. This CDR3 comprises 17 residues. Trimming took off 0 bases at V and 7 bases at J, with 22 bases between the two ends. CDR3 amino acids: CASSVGDEGGGAIEAFF. The CDR3 DNA is TGTGCCAGCAGCGTAGGGGATGAGGGCGGGGGCGCGATTGAAGCTTTCTTT. The full variable domain, its missing parts supplied by reference TRBV9 and TRBJ1-1, is DSGVTQTPKHLITATGQRVTLRCSPRSGDLSVYWYQQSLDQGLQFLIQYYNGEERAKGNILERFSAQQFPDLHSELNLSSLELGDSALYFCASSVGDEGGGAIEAFFGQGTRLTVV.